These 12 T cell receptor beta chains were all obtained from the same sample, sequenced in a study of PD-L1 blockade in urothelial cancer. As for time point: pretreatment peripheral blood. This table comes from immunoSEQ multiplex PCR, and its TCRdb copy is limited to in-frame clones, with some not included. The sample lists approximately 94,000 clones, around 87% occurring once. The specimen was PBMCs, collected around atezolizumab (anti-PD-L1) treatment. These receptors were taken from a man in his sixties with urothelial cancer.

This clone has just one count. The gene calls are TRBV6-1 and TRBJ2-1, with 8 bases that match TRBD1. Per germline, CDR1 MNHNS and CDR2 SASEGT. Trimming took 8 bases from V and 4 from J; bases not matched to a gene: 7. CDR3 length: 14 residues. CDR3 loop: CASWWTGLYNEQFF. DNA for the CDR3: TGTGCCAGCTGGTGGACAGGGCTTTACAATGAGCAGTTCTTC.

The V gene is TRBV7-3, the J gene TRBJ2-3, with TRBD2 matching over 12 bases. The V and J ends lost 5 bases and 3 bases, in that order; junction bases with no gene match: 6. CDR1 is SGHTA and CDR2 is FQGTGA in the germline V gene. The CDR3 is 16 residues long. The CDR3 sequence: CASSPPLAGGTDTQYF. The DNA for the CDR3 is TGTGCCAGCAGCCCCCCACTAGCGGGAGGTACAGATACGCAGTATTTT.

This clone was picked up one time. The genes are TRBV5-4 and TRBJ1-2; D unclear. This CDR3 contains 14 residues. Germline loops: CDR1 SGHNT, CDR2 YYREEE (reference sequence). Trimming left V 1 base short and J 4 bases short, with 11 bases between. In DNA, the CDR3 is TGTGCCAGCAGCTTGAATGGAGGGATCTATGGCTACACCTTC. Encoded protein: CASSLNGGIYGYTF.

Here the CDR3 DNA reads TGTGCCAGCAGCTCCGCGGGGGGCCGAAACAATGAGCAGTTCTTC. It specifies CASSSAGGRNNEQFF. The chain joins TRBV11-3 to TRBJ2-1; 8 nucleotides align to TRBD2. V was clipped by 4 bases and J by 5 bases; unmatched bases: 7. The CDR3 covers 15 residues. Germline V gene sequence: CDR1 SGHNT, CDR2 YENEEA.

The chain is built from TRBV7-2 and TRBJ2-7, with a tentative D call TRBD2 (5 bases). There are 15 residues in the CDR3. Trimming removed 6 bases from V and 0 bases from J, with 15 bases in between. Germline assignment: CDR1 SGHTA and CDR2 FQGNSA. CDR3 DNA sequence: TGTGCCAGCAGACCTAGCTCCAGGAGCTCCTACGAGCAGTACTTC. This codes for CASRPSSRSSYEQYF.

J is TRBJ2-2 and V is TRBV4-1; 8 positions match TRBD1. CDR1 and CDR2 from the germline V gene are MGHRA and YSYEKL. The CDR3 totals 17 residues. V shed 0 bases and J 4 bases; nucleotides not matched to a gene: 7. The CDR3 bases are TGCGCCAGCAGCCAAGAAGACCCGGACAGGGCCACCGGGGAGCTGTTTTTT. This encodes CASSQEDPDRATGELFF.

V gene TRBV5-6 combines with J gene TRBJ2-3, with D perhaps matching TRBD1 (5 bases). From germline, CDR1 is SGHDT and CDR2 YYEEEE. Trimming left V 0 bases short and J 6 bases short, with 8 bases between. The CDR3 sequence is 13 residues long. The CDR3 spells CASSLAGYDTQYF. In DNA form, the CDR3 reads TGTGCCAGCAGCTTGGCAGGGTACGATACGCAGTATTTT.

This chain uses TRBV5-1 with TRBJ2-5, with D maybe TRBD1 (5 bases). V lost 5 bases and J lost 2, with 10 bases in between. The CDR3 totals 13 residues. The germline V gene has CDR1 SGHRS and CDR2 YFSETQ. The CDR3 coding sequence is TGCGCCAGCAGTGGACACTTACAAGAGACCCAGTACTTC. Its protein product is CASSGHLQETQYF.

This clone appeared a single time. The rearrangement links TRBV6-1 to TRBJ1-2; a weak D match, TRBD1 (5 bases). The CDR3 covers 13 residues. Germline values: CDR1 MNHNS, CDR2 SASEGT. V was clipped by 3 bases and J by 4 bases, with 9 bases between them. The CDR3 sequence is CASSERRGYGYTF. The CDR3, as DNA: TGTGCCAGCAGTGAGAGGAGGGGCTATGGCTACACCTTC.

The rearrangement uses TRBV7-2 and TRBJ2-2; 10 bases map to TRBD2. This CDR3 region has 18 residues. Germline-derived CDR1 and CDR2 are SGHTA and FQGNSA. J was trimmed by 1 base and V by 2 bases; bases with no gene match: 7. CDR3 in DNA: TGTGCCAGCAGCTTATTTGTACGACTAGCGGGGAACACCGGGGAGCTGTTTTTT. Protein product: CASSLFVRLAGNTGELFF.

The V call is TRBV4-1, the J call TRBJ2-5, with TRBD2 matching 11 bases. Germline assignment: CDR1 MGHRA and CDR2 YSYEKL. The CDR3 consists of 19 residues. V lost 0 bases and J lost 3; bases outside the gene matches: 12. CDR3 region: CASSQDQLAGGNMKETQYF. As DNA, the CDR3 is TGCGCCAGCAGCCAAGATCAGTTAGCGGGAGGGAATATGAAAGAGACCCAGTACTTC.

V and J are TRBV5-6 and TRBJ2-1; TRBD2 matches 8 bases. The V segment lost 0 bases and the J segment 1 base; nucleotides outside the gene matches: 6. Germline V CDR1 and CDR2: SGHDT, YYEEEE. The CDR3 loop spans 17 amino acids. The CDR3, as DNA: TGTGCCAGCAGCTTGGATTTTGCGGGGGGTTCCTACAATGAGCAGTTCTTC. This sequence encodes CASSLDFAGGSYNEQFF.